This T cell receptor beta chain was captured in a study of identical twins. The study, taken as a whole, reports: Abundant cord blood beta clonotypes carried fewer insertions; memory repertoires showed none. Within beta out-of-frame sequences, the excess sharing observed between twins was weaker. The study found excess low generation probability among twin-shared out-of-frame alpha sequences.

A single record per CDR3 protein comes from TCRdb applying MiXCR to the 5' RACE reads. The data show about 340,000 distinct CDR3 sequences, roughly 9% seen once. Trimming removed 0 bases at V and 7 bases at J, with 4 bases between. The CDR3 consists of 11 residues. CDR1 is SQVTM and CDR2 is ANQGSEA in the germline V gene. This clonotype came up a few times. Antigen unknown. The chain recombines TRBV29-1 with TRBJ2-1, with D unresolved. The sequenced sample was naive T cells sorted from blood. The sequence was obtained from a woman between 45 and 60 years old in good health. The chain's CDR3 is CSVEEANEQFF. For the CDR3, the DNA is TGCAGCGTTGAAGAGGCTAATGAGCAGTTCTTC.